This T cell receptor beta chain emerged from a study of blood T cell repertoires in COVID-19. TCRdb keeps only in-frame clones here, not all; method: immunoSEQ multiplex PCR. This table holds approximately 90,000 clones, around nine tenths found once. CDR1 and CDR2 from the germline V gene are SQVTM and ANQGSEA. The CDR3 is made up of 11 amino acids. Between the trimmed V and J ends, which lost 5 bases and 5 bases, there was a span of 10 bases. The origin of this receptor is a man aged 55 to 69 with acute or convalescent COVID-19. This chain links TRBV29-1 with TRBJ2-7; tentative D call: TRBD2 (6 bases). Sequencing was performed on peripheral blood. This CDR3 is CSVKERDEQYF. For the CDR3, the DNA is TGCAGCGTTAAGGAGCGGGACGAGCAGTACTTC.